Listed below are T cell receptor beta chains from one sample, sequenced in a study of shared clonotypes between healthy human individuals. Here immunoSEQ multiplex PCR was the method, and the copy in TCRdb shows in-frame clones only, minus some. This table has approximately 2.1 million clones, more than 85% appearing once. Sequenced input: naive CD4+ T cells from PBMCs. The source of these receptors is a man aged 18 to 35 in good health. Some clones in this sample may be carry-over from other donors' samples. Each CDR3 is given with its conserved first and last residue. The order of the fields is V gene, clone size, J gene, D gene, CDR3 DNA, CDR3 protein. D genes are given only for firm matches. The size entry is marked missing in some rows and otherwise reads once, few, many or a size class.

V gene: TRBV14; clone size: -; J gene: TRBJ2-1; D gene: -; CDR3 DNA: TGTGCCAGCGCAGGGGCGCACTACAATGAGCAGTTCTTC; CDR3 protein: CASAGAHYNEQFF
V gene: TRBV7-2; clone size: -; J gene: TRBJ2-7; D gene: TRBD1; CDR3 DNA: TGTGCCAGCAGCTCGGACAGGGGGCTCTACGAGCAGTACTTC; CDR3 protein: CASSSDRGLYEQYF
V gene: TRBV27; clone size: few; J gene: TRBJ1-1; D gene: TRBD1; CDR3 DNA: TGTGCCAGCAGTTTACAGACACAGGGGCGAACTGAAGCTTTCTTT; CDR3 protein: CASSLQTQGRTEAFF
V gene: TRBV15; clone size: -; J gene: TRBJ2-7; D gene: TRBD1; CDR3 DNA: TGTGCCACCAGCAGAGATGGGGGCAGGGGGCGCGAGCAGTACTTC; CDR3 protein: CATSRDGGRGREQYF
V gene: TRBV5-1; clone size: -; J gene: TRBJ1-1; D gene: -; CDR3 DNA: TGCGCCAGCAGCTTGCAGGGAATGAACACTGAAGCTTTCTTT; CDR3 protein: CASSLQGMNTEAFF
V gene: TRBV4-3; clone size: -; J gene: TRBJ2-1; D gene: -; CDR3 DNA: TGCGCCAGCAGCCACGAGCGCGGGCAATACAATGAGCAGTTCTTC; CDR3 protein: CASSHERGQYNEQFF
V gene: TRBV9; clone size: -; J gene: TRBJ1-1; D gene: -; CDR3 DNA: TGTGCCAGCAGCGTACGCCCCGACCGGACCACTGAAGCTTTCTTT; CDR3 protein: CASSVRPDRTTEAFF
V gene: TRBV7-9; clone size: -; J gene: TRBJ2-3; D gene: TRBD2; CDR3 DNA: TGTGCCAGCAGCTCCGGACTAGTAGGTTACACAGATACGCAGTATTTT; CDR3 protein: CASSSGLVGYTDTQYF
V gene: TRBV5-1; clone size: once; J gene: TRBJ1-1; D gene: -; CDR3 DNA: TGCGCCAGCAGCCCCCCCCAGAACACTGAAGCTTTCTTT; CDR3 protein: CASSPPQNTEAFF
V gene: TRBV29-1; clone size: -; J gene: TRBJ1-3; D gene: -; CDR3 DNA: TGCAGCGCCGGTGGGGGCTCTGGAAACACCATATATTTT; CDR3 protein: CSAGGGSGNTIYF
V gene: TRBV7-3; clone size: -; J gene: TRBJ2-7; D gene: -; CDR3 DNA: TGTGCCAGCAGCTTAGACCCGGCAAGGGGATGGAAGCAGTACTTC; CDR3 protein: CASSLDPARGWKQYF
V gene: TRBV7-9; clone size: few; J gene: TRBJ1-5; D gene: -; CDR3 DNA: TGTGCCAGCAGCAGTGACAGCGTCGGTCGGCCCCAGCATTTT; CDR3 protein: CASSSDSVGRPQHF
V gene: TRBV5-4; clone size: -; J gene: TRBJ2-7; D gene: -; CDR3 DNA: TGTGCCAGCAGCTTGGAGGCAGGACCTTCCTACGAGCAGTACTTC; CDR3 protein: CASSLEAGPSYEQYF
V gene: TRBV7-2; clone size: -; J gene: TRBJ1-1; D gene: -; CDR3 DNA: TGTGCCAGCAGCAAACACCAGAACACTGAAGCTTTCTTT; CDR3 protein: CASSKHQNTEAFF
V gene: TRBV4-2; clone size: once; J gene: TRBJ2-1; D gene: TRBD2; CDR3 DNA: TGTGCCAGCAGCCAAGTTTTTAGCGGGAGAGTCGGTGAGCAGTTCTTC; CDR3 protein: CASSQVFSGRVGEQFF
V gene: TRBV4-3; clone size: few; J gene: TRBJ2-1; D gene: -; CDR3 DNA: TGCCCCCGGCGGGAACCTTACAATGAGCAGTTCTTC; CDR3 protein: CPRREPYNEQFF
V gene: TRBV2; clone size: -; J gene: TRBJ1-3; D gene: -; CDR3 DNA: TGTGCCAGCCGGGACCATAGCTCTGGAAACACCATATATTTT; CDR3 protein: CASRDHSSGNTIYF
V gene: TRBV7-9; clone size: few; J gene: TRBJ1-5; D gene: -; CDR3 DNA: TGTGCCAGCAGCCGCGGTGATCAGCCCCAGCATTTT; CDR3 protein: CASSRGDQPQHF
V gene: TRBV27; clone size: -; J gene: TRBJ2-1; D gene: TRBD1; CDR3 DNA: TGTGCCAGCAGTCCATTAAGCTGGACAGGGCCTGACAATGAGCAGTTCTTC; CDR3 protein: CASSPLSWTGPDNEQFF